The next 22 T cell receptor beta chains were all read from a single sample in a study of shared clonotypes between healthy human individuals. The repertoire was sequenced with immunoSEQ multiplex PCR; TCRdb's copy has only in-frame clones and lacks some. The profile shows 650,000 to 800,000 clones, approximately 72% of them singletons. The sequencing sample was made of memory CD4+ T cells sorted from blood. Subset noted: CD45RA-negative fraction. These receptors originate from a woman younger than 45 in good health.

The chain recombines TRBV27 with TRBJ2-3, with D hard to call. The CDR3 consists of 12 residues. Germline loops: CDR1 MNHEY, CDR2 SMNVEV (reference sequence). V was shortened by 5 bases and J by 6 bases, with 9 bases between the two germline ends. CDR3 in DNA: TGTGCCAGCAGTCGAATGGCGGATACGCAGTATTTT. It encodes CASSRMADTQYF.

This clone turned up a few times. Other DNA sequences in the sample encode the same CDR3. The chain has TRBV5-1 and TRBJ2-3, with 8 bases that match TRBD1. The germline CDR1 and CDR2 sequences are SGHRS and YFSETQ. V dropped 0 bases and J dropped 0; count of bases not matched to a gene: 3. CDR3 length: 16 amino acids. This CDR3 reads CASSLGQGASTDTQYF. The CDR3, as DNA: TGCGCCAGCAGCTTGGGTCAGGGGGCCAGCACAGATACGCAGTATTTT. The entire variable domain, with the rest obtained from reference TRBV5-1 and TRBJ2-3, is as follows: KAGVTQTPRYLIKTRGQQVTLSCSPISGHRSVSWYQQTPGQGLQFLFEYFSETQRNKGNFPGRFSGRQFSNSRSEMNVSTLELGDSALYLCASSLGQGASTDTQYFGPGTRLTVL.

DNA of the CDR3: TGCAGCGTCACTGGACAGGCAATCTACGAGCAGTACTTC. Translating it yields CSVTGQAIYEQYF. The rearrangement links TRBV29-1 to TRBJ2-7; 7 positions match TRBD1. Germline CDR1 SQVTM, CDR2 ANQGSEA. This CDR3 has 13 amino acids. The V gene end was trimmed by 6 bases and the J gene end by 3 bases; junction bases not matched to a gene: 8.

This clone was counted at least ten times. This rearrangement joins TRBV10-3 to TRBJ2-3; TRBD1 might be the D (5 bases). CDR1 ENHRY and CDR2 SYGVKD come from the germline V gene. V was trimmed by 4 bases and J by 8 bases, leaving 7 bases between them. This CDR3 is 11 amino acids long. CDR3 amino acids: CAISVQATQYF. The CDR3 bases are TGTGCCATCAGTGTACAGGCTACGCAGTATTTT.

The rearrangement links TRBV4-1 to TRBJ2-7; D might be TRBD1 (5 bases). V gave up 4 bases and J gave up 3 bases, with 10 bases separating them. The CDR3 has 13 amino acids. The germline gives CDR1 MGHRA, CDR2 YSYEKL. In DNA, the CDR3 is TGCGCCAGCAGCCTATCGACAGACTACGAGCAGTACTTC. Translating gives CASSLSTDYEQYF.

The genes are TRBV9 and TRBJ2-3, with 10 bases that match TRBD2. The germline V gene has CDR1 SGDLS and CDR2 YYNGEE. The CDR3 totals 19 residues. Trimming took 3 bases from V and 0 from J; bases not matched to a gene: 13. CDR3 sequence reads: CASSGQGSGRAKSTDTQYF. The DNA for the CDR3 is TGTGCCAGCAGCGGCCAAGGGAGCGGGAGGGCCAAAAGCACAGATACGCAGTATTTT.

The rearrangement uses TRBV5-1 and TRBJ1-3; D perhaps matches TRBD1 (6 bases). V dropped 1 base and J dropped 0 bases, with 14 bases sitting between them. Per germline, CDR1 SGHRS and CDR2 YFSETQ. The CDR3 covers 17 residues. CDR3 DNA sequence: TGCGCCAGCAGCTTGTCGTCAGGGGTCAGCTCTGGAAACACCATATATTTT. Protein: CASSLSSGVSSGNTIYF.

The chain joins TRBV7-9 to TRBJ1-3; 9 nucleotides align to TRBD1. Losses at the gene ends were 5 bases for V and 8 bases for J; bases not matched to a gene: 10. CDR1 and CDR2 (germline): SEHNR, FQNEAQ (reference sequence). CDR3 length equals 15 residues. CDR3 DNA sequence: TGTGCCAGCAGCCCACCGGGACAGGGTTTATACACCATATATTTT. Its protein product is CASSPPGQGLYTIYF.

The gene calls are TRBV5-1 and TRBJ2-3; TRBD2 aligns across 13 bases. Germline CDR1 reads SGHRS; CDR2 reads YFSETQ. There are 16 residues in the CDR3. Losses at the gene ends were 4 bases for V and 12 bases for J; bases not matched to a gene: 14. The CDR3 loop reads CASSTQGRTSGSIQYF. The CDR3 region has the DNA TGCGCCAGCAGCACCCAAGGTCGGACTAGCGGGAGCATTCAGTATTTT.

The V and J genes are TRBV27 and TRBJ1-1; a weak D match, TRBD1 (5 bases). This CDR3 has 14 amino acids. Germline CDR1 is MNHEY and CDR2 is SMNVEV (reference sequence). V was clipped by 7 bases and J by 1 base, with 13 bases between them. CDR3 residues: CASTPGRPNTEAFF. In DNA form, the CDR3 reads TGTGCCAGCACTCCGGGACGGCCGAACACTGAAGCTTTCTTT.

The gene calls are TRBV5-1 and TRBJ1-1; the D gene is possibly TRBD1 (5 bases). V was shortened by 4 bases and J by 5 bases, with 15 bases between the two germline ends. CDR3 length: 14 amino acids. Looked up from germline, CDR1 is SGHRS and CDR2 is YFSETQ. CDR3 region: CASSLGVPGTEAFF. The CDR3, as DNA: TGCGCCAGCAGCCTGGGGGTTCCGGGGACTGAAGCTTTCTTT.

Here the CDR3 DNA reads TGCAGCGTTAGGGTCGACAGGGGATTGGGGTACGAGCAGTACTTC. Translation: CSVRVDRGLGYEQYF. The chain has TRBV29-1 and TRBJ2-7, with 8 nucleotides matching TRBD1. CDR3 length: 15 residues. V shed 5 bases, J shed 4 bases, and the junction held 13 bases outside the gene matches. The germline gives CDR1 SQVTM, CDR2 ANQGSEA.

This clone has just a few counts. V usage is TRBV9 and J usage is TRBJ2-7, with 9 bases fitting TRBD1. CDR3 length: 14 residues. J gave up 2 bases and V 6 bases, and 6 bases lay outside the gene matches. CDR1 SGDLS and CDR2 YYNGEE come from the germline V gene. This CDR3 is CASNAGTGTYEQYF. The CDR3 DNA is TGTGCCAGCAACGCCGGGACAGGGACCTACGAGCAGTACTTC. Drawing the rest from reference TRBV9 and TRBJ2-7, the complete variable domain is DSGVTQTPKHLITATGQRVTLRCSPRSGDLSVYWYQQSLDQGLQFLIQYYNGEERAKGNILERFSAQQFPDLHSELNLSSLELGDSALYFCASNAGTGTYEQYFGPGTRLTVT.

J is TRBJ2-1 and V is TRBV10-2, with D possibly being TRBD2 (6 bases). Trimming removed 6 bases at V and 3 bases at J, with 12 bases between. This CDR3 spans 14 amino acids. Germline V lookup: CDR1 WSHSY, CDR2 SAAADI. The CDR3: CASRLALYYNEQFF. CDR3 nucleotide sequence: TGCGCCAGCAGACTAGCACTATACTACAATGAGCAGTTCTTC.

In this sample, this clone turned up a few times. The chain joins TRBV2 to TRBJ2-7; no clear D. Trimming cost V 5 bases and J 5 bases, with 25 bases left between them. Germline loops: CDR1 SNHLY, CDR2 FYNNEI. The CDR3 extends over 17 amino acids. The CDR3 here is CASSRPASGVVSHEQYF. As DNA, the CDR3 is TGTGCCAGCAGTCGCCCGGCTTCTGGCGTGGTGTCCCACGAGCAGTACTTC.

This chain joins TRBV28 and TRBJ1-1, with 7 bases lining up with TRBD1. This CDR3 has 16 residues. J was trimmed by 1 base and V by 5 bases; bases with no gene match: 10. Germline CDR1 is MDHEN and CDR2 is SYDVKM. The CDR3 spells CASSDGNRGRNTEAFF. DNA for the CDR3: TGTGCCAGCAGTGATGGAAACAGGGGCCGGAACACTGAAGCTTTCTTT. Variable domain in full (rest from reference TRBV28 and TRBJ1-1): DVKVTQSSRYLVKRTGEKVFLECVQDMDHENMFWYRQDPGLGLRLIYFSYDVKMKEKGDIPEGYSVSREKKERFSLILESASTNQTSMYLCASSDGNRGRNTEAFFGQGTRLTVV.

V and J are TRBV19 and TRBJ2-7; 9 positions agree with TRBD1. The CDR3 loop spans 15 amino acids. Germline V lookup: CDR1 LNHDA, CDR2 SQIVND (reference sequence). V shed 5 bases, J shed 2 bases, and the junction held 7 bases outside the gene matches. This chain's CDR3 is CASSGRQGGTYEQYF. The CDR3 nucleotides read TGTGCCAGTAGTGGCCGACAGGGGGGCACCTACGAGCAGTACTTC.

This chain uses TRBV30 with TRBJ2-1, with TRBD2 matching 12 bases. CDR3 size: 14 residues. J gave up 7 bases and V 1 base, and 2 bases lay outside the gene matches. Germline assignment: CDR1 GTSNPN and CDR2 SVGIG (reference sequence). CDR3 in DNA: TGTGCCTGGAGTGGGACTAGCGGGACGAATGAGCAGTTCTTC. This translates into CAWSGTSGTNEQFF.

The chain has TRBV7-2 and TRBJ2-6; D is undetermined. The CDR3 totals 16 residues. CDR1 is SGHTA, CDR2 FQGNSA, per germline. V shed 5 bases and J shed 0 bases, with 11 bases lying between them. The CDR3 is CASSVGWSSGANVLTF. The CDR3 bases are TGTGCCAGCAGCGTAGGTTGGAGCTCTGGGGCCAACGTCCTGACTTTC.

The V gene is TRBV28, the J gene TRBJ1-1, with TRBD1 matching 12 bases. The CDR3 is 16 amino acids. V was pared by 4 bases and J by 3 bases, with 6 bases of the junction left unmatched. Germline V gene sequence: CDR1 MDHEN, CDR2 SYDVKM. CDR3 in DNA: TGTGCCAGCAGTTCCCGGGACAGGGGGCCTCACACTGAAGCTTTCTTT. Translating gives CASSSRDRGPHTEAFF.

The chain has TRBV6-1 and TRBJ2-5, with 8 bases fitting TRBD2. The J segment lost 7 bases and the V segment lost 4 bases, leaving 5 bases of the junction unmatched. The CDR3 has 13 residues. In germline, CDR1 is MNHNS, CDR2 SASEGT. The CDR3 nucleotides read TGTGCCAGCAGTGTAGCGGGGACGGGGACCCAGTACTTC. This sequence encodes CASSVAGTGTQYF.

The chain carries TRBV11-3 and TRBJ2-2; D call uncertain. The CDR3 is made up of 13 amino acids. V shed 5 bases and J shed 8 bases, with 12 bases lying between them. Germline V gene lookup returns CDR1 SGHNT and CDR2 YENEEA. In DNA form, the CDR3 reads TGTGCCAGCAGCGGAGAGACGCGTGGGGAGCTGTTTTTT. Translating gives CASSGETRGELFF.